The rows below give T cell receptor beta chains drawn from one sample of a study of shared clonotypes between healthy human individuals. Libraries were prepared by immunoSEQ multiplex PCR; TCRdb keeps only in-frame clonotypes and omits some of them. The table lists about 2 million clones, about 95% of them singletons. Sequenced sample: naive CD8+ T cells sorted from blood. These TCRs come from a man aged 18 to 29 in good health. The conserved cysteine and the conserved F or W are not part of the CDR3 here. Each record gives: V gene, CDR3 protein.

v_call: TRBV6-5
cdr3_aa: ASSYGRGPIDYGYT

v_call: TRBV6-5
cdr3_aa: ASSYPLQGITEAF

v_call: TRBV28
cdr3_aa: ASRPAENTEAF

v_call: TRBV27
cdr3_aa: ASSLSVPPDEQF

v_call: TRBV5-6
cdr3_aa: ASSLSWAGEQPQH

v_call: TRBV13
cdr3_aa: ASSLQVNQETQY

v_call: TRBV7-3
cdr3_aa: ASSLSGYTEAF

v_call: TRBV10-2
cdr3_aa: ASMPGRADEKLF

v_call: TRBV5-1
cdr3_aa: ASSTGTGWAGDGSTEAF

v_call: TRBV9
cdr3_aa: ASRGASGSHEQF

v_call: TRBV6-5
cdr3_aa: ASSYQGADTQY

v_call: TRBV9
cdr3_aa: ASSPGLAGATYEQY

v_call: TRBV27
cdr3_aa: ASSFFVPESPDTQY

v_call: TRBV30
cdr3_aa: AWSPLADTQY

v_call: TRBV9
cdr3_aa: ASSAIPWTEDRRANTGELF

v_call: TRBV19
cdr3_aa: ASSTPGQRGNTIY

v_call: TRBV4-1
cdr3_aa: ASSHTTGSNQPQH

v_call: TRBV19
cdr3_aa: ASSITLQIAKNIQY

v_call: TRBV5-6
cdr3_aa: ASSLFSGANVLT

v_call: TRBV14
cdr3_aa: ASSPTGLEQY

v_call: TRBV11-2
cdr3_aa: ASSLSRDEQF

v_call: TRBV7-6
cdr3_aa: ASSLVGTQETQY

v_call: TRBV2
cdr3_aa: ASSPLAGTTDTQY

v_call: TRBV9
cdr3_aa: ASSRTGTGVYNEQF

v_call: TRBV9
cdr3_aa: ASSAGGSGTEQF

v_call: TRBV13
cdr3_aa: ASSAGLAPGVQY

v_call: TRBV28
cdr3_aa: ASSFLSGQSYQPQH

v_call: TRBV7-9
cdr3_aa: ASSSLAGGSETQY

v_call: TRBV29-1
cdr3_aa: SVLTSDYNEQF

v_call: TRBV6-1
cdr3_aa: ASSEQVEGRIYQPQH

v_call: TRBV7-2
cdr3_aa: ASSSFVGSYEQY

v_call: TRBV13
cdr3_aa: ASSPQTGGGLMNTEAF

v_call: TRBV18
cdr3_aa: ASSPPGNFYEQY

v_call: TRBV18
cdr3_aa: ASSPPANGGPYEQY

v_call: TRBV5-6
cdr3_aa: ASSLRAESYEQY

v_call: TRBV28
cdr3_aa: ASTLQVELNTEAF

v_call: TRBV27
cdr3_aa: ASSFSRGGNQPQH

v_call: TRBV27
cdr3_aa: ATKDSYEQY

v_call: TRBV13
cdr3_aa: ASSSVSGVSYNEQF

v_call: TRBV2
cdr3_aa: ASSEGQNNQPQH

v_call: TRBV4-3
cdr3_aa: ASSDVLSGSGAYNEQF

v_call: TRBV4-1
cdr3_aa: ASSQVGGSYNEQF

v_call: TRBV11-2
cdr3_aa: ASSLAEGTDTQY

v_call: TRBV29-1
cdr3_aa: SVVGGNEQY

v_call: TRBV27
cdr3_aa: ASSFGTSLGEAF

v_call: TRBV5-6
cdr3_aa: ASSYLQGSEQY

v_call: TRBV7-7
cdr3_aa: ASSDQGGELF

v_call: TRBV6-1
cdr3_aa: ASSDPRESYNEQF

v_call: TRBV10-1
cdr3_aa: ASSEEQGHGELF

v_call: TRBV6-1
cdr3_aa: ASSEFNPPSYEQY

v_call: TRBV6-4
cdr3_aa: ASSDGAGGNYGYT

v_call: TRBV6-1
cdr3_aa: ASSEAPGGTEAF

v_call: TRBV5-1
cdr3_aa: ASSLAWGLAYNEQF

v_call: TRBV4-3
cdr3_aa: ASSLGLAGGGETQY

v_call: TRBV5-4
cdr3_aa: ASGQGYGYT

v_call: TRBV27
cdr3_aa: ASSPGTSYEQY

v_call: TRBV15
cdr3_aa: AIRQGNTGELF

v_call: TRBV10-3
cdr3_aa: AISRDREDTEAF

v_call: TRBV6-5
cdr3_aa: ASSYLGRPQETQY